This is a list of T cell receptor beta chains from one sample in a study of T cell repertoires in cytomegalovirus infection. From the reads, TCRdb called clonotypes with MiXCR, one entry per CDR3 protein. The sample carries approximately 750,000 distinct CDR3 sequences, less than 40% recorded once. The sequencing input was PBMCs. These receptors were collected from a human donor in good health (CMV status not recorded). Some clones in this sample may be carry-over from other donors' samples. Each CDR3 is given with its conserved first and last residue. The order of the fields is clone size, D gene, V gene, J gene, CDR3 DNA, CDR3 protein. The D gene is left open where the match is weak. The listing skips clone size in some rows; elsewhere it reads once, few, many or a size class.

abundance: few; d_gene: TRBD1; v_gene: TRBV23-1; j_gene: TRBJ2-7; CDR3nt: TGCGCCAGCAAAGACCGGGACAGGGGGCCGAACGAGCAGTACTTC; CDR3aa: CASKDRDRGPNEQYF
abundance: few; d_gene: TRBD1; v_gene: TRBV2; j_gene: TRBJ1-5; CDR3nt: TGTGCCAGCAGTCCCGCGGGACAGGGGAAGGGCAATCAGCCCCAGCATTTT; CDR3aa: CASSPAGQGKGNQPQHF
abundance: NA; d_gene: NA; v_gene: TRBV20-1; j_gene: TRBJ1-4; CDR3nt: TGCAGTGCTAGAGAGACTCTGAGGGGGGAACTGTTTTTT; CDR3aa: CSARETLRGELFF
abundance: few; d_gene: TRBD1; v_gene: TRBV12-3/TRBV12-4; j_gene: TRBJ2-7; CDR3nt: TGTGCCAGCAGTTTGACAGGGACCCGCCGGTACTTC; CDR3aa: CASSLTGTRRYF
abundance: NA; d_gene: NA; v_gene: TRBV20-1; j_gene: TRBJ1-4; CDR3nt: TGCAGTGCTGTTAGAGGTGGGGAAAAACTGTTTTTT; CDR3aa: CSAVRGGEKLFF
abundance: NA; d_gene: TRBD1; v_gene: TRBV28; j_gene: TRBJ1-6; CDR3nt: TGTGCCAGCAGTCCGACAGGACAGGGGGCCTATAATTCACCCCTCCACTTT; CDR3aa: CASSPTGQGAYNSPLHF
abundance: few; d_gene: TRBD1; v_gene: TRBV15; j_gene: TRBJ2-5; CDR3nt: TGTGCCACCAGCAGAATGGACAGGCTCCAAGAGACCCAGTACTTC; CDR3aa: CATSRMDRLQETQYF
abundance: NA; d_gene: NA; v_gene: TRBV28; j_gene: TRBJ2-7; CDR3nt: TGTGCCAGCAGCGGACGGGCGGATGAAGAGCAGTACTTC; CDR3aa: CASSGRADEEQYF
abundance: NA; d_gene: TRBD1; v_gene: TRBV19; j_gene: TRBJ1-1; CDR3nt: TGTGCCAGTAGTCCCGGGACAGGGGGCGAGTGGACTGAAGCTTTCTTT; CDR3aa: CASSPGTGGEWTEAFF
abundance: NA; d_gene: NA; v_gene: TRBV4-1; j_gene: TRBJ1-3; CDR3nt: TGCGCCAGCAGCCAACGGGCCCAGGCCGGAAACACCATATATTTT; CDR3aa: CASSQRAQAGNTIYF
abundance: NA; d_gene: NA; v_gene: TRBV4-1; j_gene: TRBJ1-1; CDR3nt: TGCGCCAGCAGCCATGCCGGGGACACTGAAGCTTTCTTT; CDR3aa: CASSHAGDTEAFF
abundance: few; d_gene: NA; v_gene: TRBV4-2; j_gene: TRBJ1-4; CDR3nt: TGTGCCAGCAGCCAAGCTCTCGGGCCTGAAAAACTGTTTTTT; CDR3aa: CASSQALGPEKLFF
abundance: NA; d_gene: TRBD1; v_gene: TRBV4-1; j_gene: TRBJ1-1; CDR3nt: TGCGCCAGCAGCCAAGTGGGACCGGGACAGGGAAGGTCGGACACTGAAGCTTTCTTT; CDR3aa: CASSQVGPGQGRSDTEAFF
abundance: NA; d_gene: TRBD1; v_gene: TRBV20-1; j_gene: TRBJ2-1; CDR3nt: TGCAGTGCTGGATTCTACGGGACAGTTTCCAATGAGCAGTTCTTC; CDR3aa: CSAGFYGTVSNEQFF
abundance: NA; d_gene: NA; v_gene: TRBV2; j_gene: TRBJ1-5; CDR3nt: TGTGCCAGCAGTGAATGGGTTAGCAATCAGCCCCAGCATTTT; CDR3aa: CASSEWVSNQPQHF
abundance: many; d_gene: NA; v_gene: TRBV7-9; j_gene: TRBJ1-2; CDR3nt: TGTGCCAGCAGCTCCCCAGGAGCCCCCTACTATGGCTACACCTTC; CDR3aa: CASSSPGAPYYGYTF
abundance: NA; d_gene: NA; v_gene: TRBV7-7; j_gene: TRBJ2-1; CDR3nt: TGTTCTAGCAGCTTAGGAGCGCCTAGCTCCTACAATGGGCGGTTCTTC; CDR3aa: CSSSLGAPSSYNGRFF
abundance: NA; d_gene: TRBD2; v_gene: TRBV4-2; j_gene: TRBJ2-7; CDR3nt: TGTGCCAGCAGCCACCGGGAGGGTAGCGGATACGAGCAGTACTTC; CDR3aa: CASSHREGSGYEQYF